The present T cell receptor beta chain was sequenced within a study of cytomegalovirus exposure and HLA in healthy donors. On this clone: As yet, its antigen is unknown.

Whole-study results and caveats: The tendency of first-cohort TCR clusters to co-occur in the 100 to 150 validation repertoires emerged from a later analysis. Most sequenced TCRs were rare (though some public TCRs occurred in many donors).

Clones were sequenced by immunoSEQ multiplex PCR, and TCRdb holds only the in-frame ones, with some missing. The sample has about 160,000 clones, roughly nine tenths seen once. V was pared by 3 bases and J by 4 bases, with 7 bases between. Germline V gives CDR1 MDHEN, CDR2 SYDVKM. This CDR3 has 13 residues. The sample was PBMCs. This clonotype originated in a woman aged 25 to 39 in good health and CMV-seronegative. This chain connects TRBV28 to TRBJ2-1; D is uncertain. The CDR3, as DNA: TGTGCCAGCAGTTTGTATAAATACAATGAGCAGTTCTTC. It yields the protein CASSLYKYNEQFF. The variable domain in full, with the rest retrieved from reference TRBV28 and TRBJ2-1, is DVKVTQSSRYLVKRTGEKVFLECVQDMDHENMFWYRQDPGLGLRLIYFSYDVKMKEKGDIPEGYSVSREKKERFSLILESASTNQTSMYLCASSLYKYNEQFFGPGTRLTVL.